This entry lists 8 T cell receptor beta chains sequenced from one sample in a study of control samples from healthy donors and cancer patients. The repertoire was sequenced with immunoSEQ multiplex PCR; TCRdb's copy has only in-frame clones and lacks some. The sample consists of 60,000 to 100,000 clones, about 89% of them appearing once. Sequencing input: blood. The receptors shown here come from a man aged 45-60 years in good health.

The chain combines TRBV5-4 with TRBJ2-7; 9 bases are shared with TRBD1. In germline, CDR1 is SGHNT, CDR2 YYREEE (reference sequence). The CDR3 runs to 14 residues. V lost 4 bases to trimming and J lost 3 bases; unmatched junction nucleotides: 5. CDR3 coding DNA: TGTGCCAGCAGCCACCAGGGACAGGGCTACGAGCAGTACTTC. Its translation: CASSHQGQGYEQYF. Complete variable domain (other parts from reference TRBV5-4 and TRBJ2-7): ETGVTQSPTHLIKTRGQQVTLRCSSQSGHNTVSWYQQALGQGPQFIFQYYREEENGRGNFPPRFSGLQFPNYSSELNVNALELDDSALYLCASSHQGQGYEQYFGPGTRLTVT.

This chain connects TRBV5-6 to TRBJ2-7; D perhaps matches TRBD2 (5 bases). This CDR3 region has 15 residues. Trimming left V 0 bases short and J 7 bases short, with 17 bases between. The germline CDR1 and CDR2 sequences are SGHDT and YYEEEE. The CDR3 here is CASSLGETRSGEQYF. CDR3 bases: TGTGCCAGCAGCTTGGGGGAGACCAGGTCGGGAGAGCAGTACTTC.

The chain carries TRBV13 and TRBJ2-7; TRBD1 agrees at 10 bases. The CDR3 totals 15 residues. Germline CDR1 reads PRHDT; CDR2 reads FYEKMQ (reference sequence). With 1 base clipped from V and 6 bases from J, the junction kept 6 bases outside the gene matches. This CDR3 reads CASSLVGTGALEQYF. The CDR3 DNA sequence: TGTGCCAGCAGCTTAGTCGGGACAGGGGCCCTCGAGCAGTACTTC.

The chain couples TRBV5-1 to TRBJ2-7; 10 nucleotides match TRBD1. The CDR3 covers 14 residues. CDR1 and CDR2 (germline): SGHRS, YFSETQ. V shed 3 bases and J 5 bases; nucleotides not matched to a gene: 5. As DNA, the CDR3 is TGCGCCAGCAGCTATCTAGGGACAGGGGACGAGCAGTACTTC. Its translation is CASSYLGTGDEQYF. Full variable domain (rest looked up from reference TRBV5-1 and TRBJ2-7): KAGVTQTPRYLIKTRGQQVTLSCSPISGHRSVSWYQQTPGQGLQFLFEYFSETQRNKGNFPGRFSGRQFSNSRSEMNVSTLELGDSALYLCASSYLGTGDEQYFGPGTRLTVT.

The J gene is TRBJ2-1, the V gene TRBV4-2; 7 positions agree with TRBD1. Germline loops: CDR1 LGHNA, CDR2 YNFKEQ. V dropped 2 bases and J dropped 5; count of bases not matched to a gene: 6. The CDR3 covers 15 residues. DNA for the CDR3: TGTGCCAGCAGCCAAATGACAGGGTGGGACAATGAGCAGTTCTTC. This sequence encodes CASSQMTGWDNEQFF.

CDR3 DNA: TGTGCCAGCAGCGTAGACGGAATCTATGGCTACACCTTC. It encodes CASSVDGIYGYTF. This chain joins TRBV9 and TRBJ1-2; D uncertain. The CDR3 extends over 13 amino acids. V was pared by 0 bases and J by 4 bases, with 7 bases between. Germline V gives CDR1 SGDLS, CDR2 YYNGEE. The variable domain in full, completed from reference TRBV9 and TRBJ1-2, reads DSGVTQTPKHLITATGQRVTLRCSPRSGDLSVYWYQQSLDQGLQFLIQYYNGEERAKGNILERFSAQQFPDLHSELNLSSLELGDSALYFCASSVDGIYGYTFGSGTRLTVV.

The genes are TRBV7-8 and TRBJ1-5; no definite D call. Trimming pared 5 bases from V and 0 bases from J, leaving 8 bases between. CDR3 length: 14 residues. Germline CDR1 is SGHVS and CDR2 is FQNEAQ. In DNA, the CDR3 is TGTGCCAGCAGCCCCCATCCTAGCAATCAGCCCCAGCATTTT. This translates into CASSPHPSNQPQHF.

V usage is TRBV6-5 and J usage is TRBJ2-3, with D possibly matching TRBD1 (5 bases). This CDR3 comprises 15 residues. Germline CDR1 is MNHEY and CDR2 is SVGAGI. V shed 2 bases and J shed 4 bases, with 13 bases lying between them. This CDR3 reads CASSYGWQGADTQYF. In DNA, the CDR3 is TGTGCCAGCAGTTACGGATGGCAGGGTGCAGATACGCAGTATTTT.